The clone carrying this TCR beta chain was seen only a few times. The antigen is unknown. This specimen comes from a study of memory CD4+ T cells and cytomegalovirus serostatus. Overall study context: Healthy Belgian adult donors included nine or ten CMV-positive and 24 CMV-negative people.

Study-wide points: Suggested: most of the CMV-linked TCR signature lies in CD4+ memory cells. CMV serostatus prediction reached median AUC 0.95, or 0.91 with US-trained model.

Sequencing used immunoSEQ multiplex PCR; TCRdb keeps in-frame clones, though not all of them. The sample has approximately 61,000 clones, around three quarters seen once. The sort gate was single viable CD3+CD4+CD8-CD45RO+ cells for memory CD4+ T cells. Serum IgG to CMV pp150, pp28, p38 and p52 defined serostatus. The specimen sequenced was memory CD4+ T cells from blood. This receptor was taken from an adult in good health and CMV-seronegative. Some clones in this sample may be carry-over from other donors' samples.

CDR3 in DNA: TGTGCCAGTAGTATATTGACCGACATCAGGCCCCAGCATTTT. It is translated as CASSILTDIRPQHF. V and J are TRBV19 and TRBJ1-5; D not certain. V lost 2 bases to trimming and J lost 9 bases, with 14 bases between them. The CDR3 extends over 14 amino acids. Germline assignment: CDR1 LNHDA and CDR2 SQIVND (reference sequence).